Below, one T cell receptor beta chain is given with its context. The CDR3 length is 16 residues. V was trimmed by 1 base and J by 1 base, leaving 11 bases between them. Germline assignment: CDR1 LNHNV and CDR2 YYDKDF (reference sequence). This sample is part of a study of blood T cell repertoires in COVID-19. About the study: The study drew acute and convalescent COVID-19 samples from the United States, Italy and Spain.

Per the original data handling: Reference gene primer amplification in the assay estimated nucleated cell counts. Clones were sequenced by immunoSEQ multiplex PCR, and TCRdb holds only the in-frame ones, with some missing. Clone size and V and J calls were adopted from that table, with D and trimming inferred from the DNA. The table has tens of thousands of clones, over 65% seen once. The gene calls are TRBV15 and TRBJ1-5; weak D call: TRBD1 (6 bases). Input material: peripheral blood. The receptor was derived from an elderly man with acute or convalescent COVID-19. The CDR3 sequence: CATSRGTTGSNQPQHF. The CDR3 bases are TGTGCCACCAGCAGAGGTACTACAGGGAGCAATCAGCCCCAGCATTTT.